Below, one TCR beta chain is given with its context. Profiled with immunoSEQ multiplex PCR; TCRdb holds only in-frame clones, not every one. The repertoire holds over 150,000 clones, with 85% to 95% as singletons. These data come from a study of control samples from healthy donors and cancer patients. Sequenced sample: blood. The sequence came from a man aged 18 to 30 in good health.

CDR3 in DNA: TGTGCCAGCAGCGGCCGGGAGAACACTGAAGCTTTCTTT. It encodes CASSGRENTEAFF. The rearrangement uses TRBV9 and TRBJ1-1; D unclear. Germline CDR1 and CDR2: SGDLS and YYNGEE. The V gene lost 3 bases and the J gene lost 1 base, with 7 bases spanning the gap. The CDR3 has 13 amino acids. Together with reference TRBV9 and TRBJ1-1, the CDR3 gives the full variable domain: DSGVTQTPKHLITATGQRVTLRCSPRSGDLSVYWYQQSLDQGLQFLIQYYNGEERAKGNILERFSAQQFPDLHSELNLSSLELGDSALYFCASSGRENTEAFFGQGTRLTVV.